Each of the 31 T cell receptor beta chains below was sequenced from the same sample in a study of T cell repertoires in cytomegalovirus infection. What these receptors recognize is not known. TCRdb re-derived calls from the reads in MiXCR, one entry per CDR3 protein. The sample has about 110,000 distinct CDR3 sequences, 25% to 35% seen once; the top ten hold roughly three quarters. Here the sequenced sample was CD8+ T cells from cultured PBMCs, taken from culture after CMV antigen stimulation. Source of these receptors: a human donor in good health (CMV status not recorded). Some clones in this sample may be carry-over from other donors' samples.

The gene calls are TRBV20-1 and TRBJ2-7; D possibly corresponds to TRBD2 (6 bases). The CDR3 is 13 amino acids. The V gene's germline CDR1 is DFQATT and CDR2 SNEGSKA (reference sequence). V was pared by 5 bases and J by 5 bases, with 16 bases between. The CDR3 here is CSAEKGGIHEQYF. Here the CDR3 DNA reads TGCAGTGCTGAGAAAGGCGGGATCCACGAGCAGTACTTC.

The chain couples TRBV2 to TRBJ1-1; TRBD1 might be the D (5 bases). Trimming left V 4 bases short and J 7 bases short, with 10 bases between. Germline V gene data show CDR1 as SNHLY and CDR2 as FYNNEI. The CDR3 extends over 12 amino acids. The CDR3 DNA reads as TGTGCCAGCAGTGTTTGGACAAATGAAGCTTTCTTT. Translating gives CASSVWTNEAFF.

The V call is TRBV24-1, the J call TRBJ2-5; 9 bases fit TRBD1. J lost 0 bases, V lost 0 bases, and 16 bases had no gene match. There are 21 residues in the CDR3. Germline V gene lookup returns CDR1 KGHDR and CDR2 SFDVKD. The chain's CDR3 is CATSDLRVGTGGMFYQETQYF. The CDR3 bases are TGTGCCACCAGTGATTTGAGAGTGGGTACAGGGGGCATGTTTTACCAAGAGACCCAGTACTTC.

This clonotype showed up just a few times. This chain connects TRBV7-6 to TRBJ2-7; maybe TRBD2 (5 bases). V was pared by 5 bases and J by 4 bases, with 9 bases between. The germline gives CDR1 SGHVS, CDR2 FNYEAQ. This CDR3 has 12 residues. As DNA, the CDR3 is TGTGCCAGCAGCCGAGGGAGATACGAGCAGTACTTC. Encoded protein: CASSRGRYEQYF.

This clonotype was observed many times. This sequence joins TRBV7-8 and TRBJ2-7; D call uncertain. V lost 7 bases to trimming and J lost 2 bases, with 15 bases between them. In germline, CDR1 is SGHVS, CDR2 FQNEAQ. This CDR3 contains 14 residues. Here the CDR3 reads CASNQGRFPYEQYF. CDR3 DNA sequence: TGTGCCAGCAACCAAGGACGGTTCCCCTACGAGCAGTACTTC.

The chain links TRBV6-8 to TRBJ2-7, with D possibly matching TRBD2 (6 bases). V was shortened by 4 bases and J by 0 bases, with 13 bases between the two germline ends. CDR1 and CDR2 (germline): MNHGY, SAAAGT. The CDR3 is made up of 15 amino acids. The CDR3 DNA is TGTGCCAGCAGTTCCTGGGACTCGAGCTCCTACGAGCAGTACTTC. Translated, it gives CASSSWDSSSYEQYF.

V gene TRBV4-1 combines with J gene TRBJ2-7, with D possibly matching TRBD1 (6 bases). In germline, CDR1 is MGHRA, CDR2 YSYEKL. The V end lost 1 base, the J end lost 3 bases, and 13 bases lay between the germline ends. This CDR3 contains 15 residues. The CDR3 DNA reads TGCGCCAGCAGCCAAGTTTCAGGGGCCAGCTACGAGCAGTACTTC. This gives the protein CASSQVSGASYEQYF.

This clonotype has just a few counts. The chain recombines TRBV10-3 with TRBJ2-7; D possibly corresponds to TRBD1 (6 bases). V was cut by 6 bases and J by 3 bases, with 12 bases left in between. The CDR3 covers 13 residues. Germline CDR1 and CDR2: ENHRY and SYGVKD. CDR3 DNA: TGTGCCATCAGATCGAAACAGGGCTACGAGCAGTACTTC. Protein sequence: CAIRSKQGYEQYF.

This clonotype was picked up many times. The V and J genes are TRBV7-2 and TRBJ2-7; D gene uncertain. V was trimmed by 6 bases and J by 0 bases, leaving 6 bases between them. Germline V CDR1 and CDR2: SGHTA, FQGNSA. This CDR3 contains 12 residues. In DNA form, the CDR3 reads TGTGCCAGCAGTTCCTCCTCCTACGAGCAGTACTTC. It codes for CASSSSSYEQYF.

This rearrangement joins TRBV6-6 to TRBJ2-7; the D gene could be TRBD1 or TRBD2 (5 bases each). Trimming stripped 1 base from V and 5 bases from J, with 15 bases between. The CDR3 is 15 residues long. The germline V gene encodes CDR1 MNHNY and CDR2 SVGAGI (reference sequence). CDR3 residues: CASSYFRDGVDEQYF. The CDR3 DNA reads TGTGCCAGCAGTTACTTCCGGGACGGAGTCGACGAGCAGTACTTC.

This clonotype appeared a few times. The chain is built from TRBV29-1 and TRBJ2-1; perhaps TRBD1 as D (6 bases). The CDR3 runs 11 residues. Germline assignment: CDR1 SQVTM and CDR2 ANQGSEA. Trimming pared 6 bases from V and 5 bases from J, leaving 8 bases between. CDR3 bases: TGCAGCGTCGGACAGAACAATGAGCAGTTCTTC. Translated, it gives CSVGQNNEQFF.

This clonotype has a handful of counts. This chain links TRBV27 with TRBJ2-1; D might be TRBD1 (5 bases). Trimming removed 5 bases at V and 0 bases at J, with 8 bases between. CDR1 is MNHEY, CDR2 SMNVEV, per germline (reference sequence). The CDR3 contains 14 residues. The CDR3 DNA reads as TGTGCCAGCAGTGGGGCTAACTCCTACAATGAGCAGTTCTTC. It translates to CASSGANSYNEQFF.

This clonotype was seen a few times. The genes are TRBV27 and TRBJ1-3; 12 nucleotides line up with TRBD1. This CDR3 has 20 amino acids. Looked up from germline, CDR1 is MNHEY and CDR2 is SMNVEV (reference sequence). After removal of 0 bases from V and 0 bases from J, the junction contained 9 bases not matched to a gene. In nucleotides, the CDR3 is TGTGCCAGCAGTTTATCGGGACAGGGGGCAATGGGGCTCTCTGGAAACACCATATATTTT. Its translation is CASSLSGQGAMGLSGNTIYF.

The chain is built from TRBV24-1 and TRBJ2-1; 7 nucleotides align to TRBD2. The J segment lost 6 bases and the V segment lost 4 bases, leaving 8 bases of the junction unmatched. This CDR3 is built from 15 residues. Germline CDR1 and CDR2: KGHDR and SFDVKD. The DNA for the CDR3 is TGTGCCACCAGTGAATTAAGCGGGGCGAGCAATGAGCAGTTCTTC. Amino acid sequence: CATSELSGASNEQFF.

The rearrangement uses TRBV12-3 or TRBV12-4 and TRBJ1-3; D not certain. The CDR3 contains 14 residues. The V gene lost 2 bases and the J gene lost 0 bases, with 5 bases spanning the gap. In DNA, the CDR3 is TGTGCCAGCAGTTTACCGAGCTCTGGAAACACCATATATTTT. Translated, it gives CASSLPSSGNTIYF.

This clonotype was counted at least ten times. This chain connects TRBV7-2 to TRBJ2-7; D gene unclear. V lost 3 bases to trimming and J lost 0 bases, with 9 bases between them. Germline-derived CDR1 and CDR2 are SGHTA and FQGNSA. The CDR3 contains 14 residues. In nucleotides, the CDR3 is TGTGCCAGCAGCTTCACGGGCGGCTCCTACGAGCAGTACTTC. Amino acids: CASSFTGGSYEQYF. The variable domain in full, with the rest retrieved from reference TRBV7-2 and TRBJ2-7, is GAGVSQSPSNKVTEKGKDVELRCDPISGHTALYWYRQSLGQGLEFLIYFQGNSAPDKSGLPSDRFSAERTGGSVSTLTIQRTQQEDSAVYLCASSFTGGSYEQYFGPGTRLTVT.

This chain connects TRBV30 to TRBJ2-1; 8 bases line up with TRBD2. Trimming at V came to 0 bases and at J to 8 bases, leaving 6 bases not matched to a gene. The CDR3 extends over 14 amino acids. From germline, CDR1 is GTSNPN and CDR2 SVGIG (reference sequence). The CDR3 DNA reads TGTGCCTGGAGTGTTGTTCTAGCGGGCCATGAGCAGTTCTTC. It is translated as CAWSVVLAGHEQFF.

This clonotype was counted between two and nine times. The chain recombines TRBV13 with TRBJ1-1; D is possibly TRBD1 (5 bases). From germline, CDR1 is PRHDT and CDR2 FYEKMQ (reference sequence). The CDR3 sequence is 15 residues long. Deletions cut 4 bases from V and 0 bases from J, with 12 bases between. The CDR3 DNA is TGTGCCAGCAGCTGGGGGACCCACATGAACACTGAAGCTTTCTTT. Protein: CASSWGTHMNTEAFF.

This chain joins TRBV29-1 and TRBJ2-7; maybe TRBD1 (5 bases). The CDR3 length is 12 residues. Germline V gene sequence: CDR1 SQVTM, CDR2 ANQGSEA. Trimming stripped 5 bases from V and 2 bases from J, with 10 bases between. The CDR3 here is CSVSDSTYEQYF. The CDR3 DNA is TGCAGCGTTTCCGACAGCACCTACGAGCAGTACTTC.

This sequence joins TRBV7-9 and TRBJ1-1, with TRBD1 identical over 7 bases. The CDR3 is 13 amino acids. The germline V gene has CDR1 SEHNR and CDR2 FQNEAQ (reference sequence). The ends lost 6 bases at V and 4 bases at J; junction bases unmatched: 5. CDR3 region: CASRSTGLTEAFF. CDR3 nucleotides: TGTGCCAGCAGGTCGACAGGGCTCACTGAAGCTTTCTTT.

The V and J genes are TRBV12-5 and TRBJ2-7, with 8 bases lining up with TRBD1. J gave up 3 bases and V 4 bases, and 8 bases lay outside the gene matches. The germline V gene encodes CDR1 LGHNT and CDR2 FRNRAP. The CDR3 runs 15 residues. CDR3 nucleotide sequence: TGTGCTAGTGGTTCCGGACAGGGACTTTACTACGAGCAGTACTTC. Its translation is CASGSGQGLYYEQYF.

Only a few counts were recorded for this clonotype. This chain joins TRBV18 and TRBJ2-7; no reliable D call. CDR3 length: 13 residues. CDR1 KGHSH and CDR2 LQKENI come from the germline V gene. Deletions cut 4 bases from V and 4 bases from J, with 11 bases between. CDR3 bases: TGTGCCAGCTCACACCCCTATTCTTACGAGCAGTACTTC. The encoded protein is CASSHPYSYEQYF.

This clonotype was counted only a few times. The chain uses TRBV11-2 and TRBJ2-3; 13 bases fit TRBD2. There are 16 residues in the CDR3. Germline CDR1 is SGHAT and CDR2 is FQNNGV. Trimming cost V 5 bases and J 3 bases; bases outside gene matches: 5. CDR3 in DNA: TGTGCCAGCAGCCAAGGACTAGCGGGGGTTACAGATACGCAGTATTTT. This translates into CASSQGLAGVTDTQYF. The variable domain in full, completed from reference TRBV11-2 and TRBJ2-3, reads EAGVAQSPRYKIIEKRQSVAFWCNPISGHATLYWYQQILGQGPKLLIQFQNNGVVDDSQLPKDRFSAERLKGVDSTLKIQPAKLEDSAVYLCASSQGLAGVTDTQYFGPGTRLTVL.

This clonotype occurred many times. CDR3 DNA sequence: TGTGCCAGCAGCTTGGGGCAGGGGGCTGGGGAGCTGTTTTTT. It yields the protein CASSLGQGAGELFF. The rearrangement links TRBV7-2 to TRBJ2-2; 8 bases agree with TRBD1. CDR1 is SGHTA and CDR2 is FQGNSA in the germline V gene. This CDR3 spans 14 amino acids. V trimming: 3 bases; J trimming: 8 bases; junction bases outside the gene matches: 5.

V is TRBV6-1 and J is TRBJ1-1; D gene uncertain. V gave up 7 bases and J gave up 0 bases, with 12 bases separating them. The CDR3 is made up of 14 amino acids. Germline V CDR1 and CDR2: MNHNS, SASEGT. CDR3 region: CASNPDGMNTEAFF. CDR3 sequence (DNA): TGTGCCAGCAACCCCGACGGAATGAACACTGAAGCTTTCTTT.

This clonotype was observed many times. This sequence joins TRBV7-8 and TRBJ2-3, with D tentatively TRBD1 (6 bases). V gave up 1 base and J gave up 5 bases, with 16 bases separating them. The CDR3 consists of 16 residues. Germline V gene lookup returns CDR1 SGHVS and CDR2 FQNEAQ. CDR3 amino acids: CASSLDAGDDEDTQYF. DNA for the CDR3: TGTGCCAGCAGCTTAGACGCAGGGGATGATGAAGATACGCAGTATTTT.

This chain links TRBV12-3 or TRBV12-4 with TRBJ1-2; D perhaps matches TRBD1 (6 bases). CDR3 length: 15 amino acids. Trimming pared 5 bases from V and 4 bases from J, leaving 17 bases between. CDR3 sequence reads: CASSTYTGAGYGYTF. In nucleotides, the CDR3 is TGTGCCAGCAGTACCTATACGGGGGCGGGCTATGGCTACACCTTC.

In nucleotides, the CDR3 is TGTGCCAGCAGTTTTGGTGGTGCAGAAAAACTGTTTTTT. Its protein product is CASSFGGAEKLFF. This chain links TRBV27 with TRBJ1-4; D gene unclear. There are 13 residues in the CDR3. The germline CDR1 and CDR2 sequences are MNHEY and SMNVEV (reference sequence). Trimming cost V 3 bases and J 8 bases, with 10 bases left between them.

This sequence joins TRBV10-2 and TRBJ2-7, with a possible D match to TRBD1 (6 bases). The CDR3 is 13 amino acids. V was trimmed by 6 bases and J by 4 bases, leaving 13 bases between them. Germline-derived CDR1 and CDR2 are WSHSY and SAAADI. CDR3 DNA: TGCGCCAGCAGGCTTCAGGGGCTTTACGAGCAGTACTTC. This sequence encodes CASRLQGLYEQYF.

V usage is TRBV24-1 and J usage is TRBJ2-1; 11 nucleotides line up with TRBD1. CDR1 and CDR2 from the germline V gene are KGHDR and SFDVKD. The CDR3 contains 15 residues. The junction had 6 bases not matched to a gene; V was cut back by 4 bases and J by 8 bases. The CDR3, as DNA: TGTGCCACCAGTGACCAGGACAGGGGGCCGTATGAGCAGTTCTTC. It encodes CATSDQDRGPYEQFF.

V usage is TRBV7-6 and J usage is TRBJ2-6, with D possibly TRBD1 on 5 matching bases. CDR1 and CDR2 from the germline V gene are SGHVS and FNYEAQ. Trimming shortened V by 1 base and J by 4 bases, and 5 bases separated the two germline ends. The CDR3 is 14 amino acids. The CDR3 DNA follows: TGTGCCAGCAGCTTAGAGGGGGGGGCCAACGTCCTGACTTTC. It specifies CASSLEGGANVLTF.